The 9 T cell receptor beta chains reported below all come from one sample, sequenced in a study of blood T cells in healthy people across ages. A J-beta primer mix and a sample-barcoded 5' primer were used in a second PCR of roughly 7 to 12 cycles. TCRdb redid the calling of the 5' RACE reads with MiXCR, one entry per CDR3 protein. The sample comprises around 750,000 distinct CDR3 sequences, about 53% of which are singletons, and roughly 37% rests with the top ten. Specimen: blood. The source is a man older than 75 in good health.

The chain is built from TRBV20-1 and TRBJ1-5; D is undetermined. Germline V CDR1 and CDR2: DFQATT, SNEGSKA (reference sequence). Trimming left V 0 bases short and J 6 bases short, with 15 bases between. This CDR3 is built from 15 residues. CDR3 region: CSARDPSRRSQPQHF. CDR3 in DNA: TGCAGTGCTAGAGATCCGTCCAGGAGAAGTCAGCCCCAGCATTTT.

This clonotype was counted a few times. The chain's CDR3 is CSGQDRGRYEQYF. CDR3 bases: TGCAGCGGACAAGACAGGGGGCGCTACGAGCAGTACTTC. The chain carries TRBV29-1 and TRBJ2-7, with 10 bases matching TRBD1. CDR1 and CDR2 from the germline V gene are SQVTM and ANQGSEA. Trimming took 7 bases from V and 3 from J; bases not matched to a gene: 6. This CDR3 is built from 13 residues.

This chain connects TRBV7-9 to TRBJ2-7; D call uncertain. The germline V gene encodes CDR1 SEHNR and CDR2 FQNEAQ (reference sequence). The CDR3 is 14 residues long. V lost 5 bases to trimming and J lost 6 bases, with 17 bases between them. The CDR3 is CASSRPLGPSEQYF. CDR3 coding DNA: TGTGCCAGCAGCCGACCCCTAGGCCCCAGCGAGCAGTACTTC.

This clonotype was found once. V usage is TRBV4-1 and J usage is TRBJ2-2; D is ambiguous. Deletions cut 2 bases from V and 4 bases from J, with 8 bases between. Germline loops: CDR1 MGHRA, CDR2 YSYEKL. CDR3 size: 14 residues. The DNA for the CDR3 is TGCGCCAGCAGCCAACGTATGGCCACCGGGGAGCTGTTTTTT. Its translation: CASSQRMATGELFF.

Turning to this clonotype: An end of the junction differs from the germline gene, which may be a read error. The rearrangement joins TRBV7-3 to TRBJ2-6, with 11 bases aligning to TRBD1. This CDR3 contains 20 residues. Germline CDR1 reads SGHTA; CDR2 reads FQGTGA. The CDR3 nucleotides are TGTGCCAGCAGCGGGCCTTTTGGGACAGGGGGGATGGCTGGGGCCAACGTCCCGACTTTC. Translation: CASSGPFGTGGMAGANVPTF.

The gene calls are TRBV20-1 and TRBJ2-7, with 8 bases that match TRBD2. The CDR3 contains 14 residues. Germline lookup yields CDR1 DFQATT and CDR2 SNEGSKA (reference sequence). V dropped 6 bases and J dropped 0; count of bases not matched to a gene: 7. The CDR3 nucleotides read TGCAGTGCAAGACTAGCGCAAAGCTCCTACGAGCAGTACTTC. Its translation is CSARLAQSSYEQYF.

The chain is built from TRBV6-6 and TRBJ2-5; tentatively, D is TRBD2 (6 bases). Trimming removed 5 bases from V and 2 bases from J, with 15 bases in between. CDR3 size: 15 residues. The germline V gene has CDR1 MNHNY and CDR2 SVGAGI (reference sequence). CDR3 coding DNA: TGTGCCAGCAGTCGAGGCGGAGGGCGGCAAGAGACCCAGTACTTC. Translation gives CASSRGGGRQETQYF.

This clonotype was counted a few times. The V and J genes are TRBV11-1 and TRBJ2-7; tentatively, D is TRBD1 (6 bases). V lost 6 bases, J lost 2 bases, and 14 bases lay in between. The CDR3 spans 14 residues. Germline CDR1 reads SGHAT; CDR2 reads FQDESV (reference sequence). The CDR3 DNA follows: TGTGCCAGCAGAGCAGACAGGTCGACCTACGAGCAGTACTTC. It translates to CASRADRSTYEQYF.

This CDR3 reads CSALAGMSYNEQFF. For the CDR3, the DNA is TGCAGTGCCCTAGCGGGTATGTCCTACAATGAGCAGTTCTTC. The chain carries TRBV20-1 and TRBJ2-1, with 8 bases that match TRBD2. The CDR3 is made up of 14 amino acids. Looked up from germline, CDR1 is DFQATT and CDR2 is SNEGSKA (reference sequence). V dropped 6 bases and J dropped 1; count of bases not matched to a gene: 5.